The 28 T cell receptor beta chains below come from one sample, sequenced in a study of vaccination and CD4 T cells after COVID-19. The antigens of these receptors remain unknown. The assay that was used to sequence DNA from cultured CD4+ T cells was the Oncomine TCR Beta short-read assay. Genomic DNA was isolated from CD4+ T cells that had been cultured. One entry per CDR3 protein results from TCRdb running MiXCR on the PCR reads. This table holds some 12,000 distinct CDR3 sequences, almost 30% found once. The sample's treatment: approximately 9-day PBMC culture with coronavirus spike peptide pools or control peptides (ViraFEST assay). From the unexposed donor, CD4+ T cells were collected ahead of the COVID-19 pandemic (2011-2018). Material for sequencing was CD4+ T cells from blood, cultured in vitro. These receptors all come from a human donor in good health.

The sample holds a few counts of this clonotype. The chain joins TRBV9 to TRBJ1-6; TRBD1 matches at 7 bases. Trimming took 1 base from V and 9 from J; bases not matched to a gene: 13. This CDR3 contains 17 residues. Germline V lookup: CDR1 SGDLS, CDR2 YYNGEE. CDR3 sequence reads: CASSVSPGQVGGSPLHF. In DNA, the CDR3 is TGTGCCAGCAGCGTATCCCCTGGACAGGTCGGCGGTTCACCCCTCCACTTT.

V and J are TRBV7-9 and TRBJ2-1; TRBD2 matches 11 bases. Losses at the gene ends were 5 bases for V and 5 bases for J; bases not matched to a gene: 2. The CDR3 is 14 amino acids. CDR1 SEHNR and CDR2 FQNEAQ come from the germline V gene (reference sequence). The CDR3 region is CASSLTSGDNEQFF. CDR3 DNA: TGTGCCAGCAGCCTGACTAGCGGGGACAATGAGCAGTTCTTC.

The chain recombines TRBV15 with TRBJ2-1, with D perhaps TRBD1 (6 bases). Between the trimmed V and J ends, which lost 4 bases and 6 bases, there was a span of 16 bases. The CDR3 runs to 15 residues. Germline assignment: CDR1 LNHNV and CDR2 YYDKDF (reference sequence). The CDR3 reads CATSMIRGGGNEQFF. The CDR3 nucleotides read TGTGCCACCAGCATGATCAGGGGTGGGGGCAATGAGCAGTTCTTC.

This clonotype was seen only a few times. This chain links TRBV6-1 with TRBJ1-5; 9 bases agree with TRBD1. V lost 4 bases and J lost 2; bases outside the gene matches: 12. The CDR3 sequence is 18 residues long. Looked up from germline, CDR1 is MNHNS and CDR2 is SASEGT. The CDR3: CASSVEQTGGRGNQPQHF. CDR3 DNA sequence: TGTGCCAGCAGTGTCGAACAGACAGGGGGAAGGGGCAATCAGCCCCAGCATTTT.

Only a few counts were recorded for this clonotype. V usage is TRBV5-1 and J usage is TRBJ1-6; unclear D gene. In germline, CDR1 is SGHRS, CDR2 YFSETQ. CDR3 size: 15 residues. V dropped 5 bases and J dropped 7 bases, with 16 bases sitting between them. CDR3 nucleotide sequence: TGCGCCAGCAGGCCCTTGGAGGGCAAAAATTCACCCCTCCACTTT. It yields the protein CASRPLEGKNSPLHF.

This clonotype has just a few counts. The chain has TRBV19 and TRBJ1-6; TRBD1 is a possible D gene (5 bases). The V gene lost 7 bases and the J gene lost 1 base, with 17 bases spanning the gap. The CDR3 contains 17 residues. Germline V lookup: CDR1 LNHDA, CDR2 SQIVND (reference sequence). CDR3 in DNA: TGTGCCAGTACCCTGGTGGGGGGTTCGTCCTATAATTCACCCCTCCACTTT. It codes for CASTLVGGSSYNSPLHF.

J is TRBJ2-2 and V is TRBV19, with 7 positions matching TRBD2. CDR3 length: 14 amino acids. With 5 bases clipped from V and 4 bases from J, the junction kept 4 bases outside the gene matches. CDR1 LNHDA and CDR2 SQIVND come from the germline V gene (reference sequence). For the CDR3, the DNA is TGTGCCAGTAGTGCGGGAGTGGCCACCGGGGAGCTGTTTTTT. Protein: CASSAGVATGELFF.

This clonotype occurred a few times. This chain joins TRBV12-3 or TRBV12-4 and TRBJ2-7; the match to TRBD1 covers 8 bases. Trimming cost V 6 bases and J 0 bases; bases outside gene matches: 7. This CDR3 contains 15 residues. CDR3 DNA: TGTGCCAGCAGACTAGACAGGGGAAGCTCCTACGAGCAGTACTTC. Its protein is CASRLDRGSSYEQYF.

There are a few counts of this clonotype. This rearrangement joins TRBV7-9 to TRBJ2-3, with TRBD1 as a possible D gene (6 bases). V was shortened by 5 bases and J by 0 bases, with 12 bases between the two germline ends. The CDR3 extends over 15 amino acids. Germline values: CDR1 SEHNR, CDR2 FQNEAQ (reference sequence). The CDR3 reads CASSEQGISTDTQYF. CDR3 nucleotides: TGTGCCAGCAGCGAACAGGGAATCAGCACAGATACGCAGTATTTT.

This rearrangement joins TRBV28 to TRBJ1-6; no reliable D call. In germline, CDR1 is MDHEN, CDR2 SYDVKM. There are 21 residues in the CDR3. V was shortened by 6 bases and J by 1 base, with 28 bases between the two germline ends. CDR3 residues: CASSIRPLLRADYSYNSPLHF. The DNA of the CDR3 is TGTGCCAGCAGCATTCGTCCTCTCCTTCGGGCAGACTATTCCTATAATTCACCCCTCCACTTT.

The gene calls are TRBV6-1 and TRBJ2-6, with a tentative D call TRBD1 (5 bases). Germline assignment: CDR1 MNHNS and CDR2 SASEGT. V shed 6 bases and J shed 0 bases, with 15 bases lying between them. The CDR3 contains 17 residues. The CDR3: CASSRRGRSSGANVLTF. The CDR3 coding sequence is TGTGCCAGCAGCAGAAGGGGCAGGAGCTCTGGGGCCAACGTCCTGACTTTC.

The chain carries TRBV28 and TRBJ2-7, with D perhaps matching TRBD1 (6 bases). This CDR3 is 15 amino acids long. The V end was cut by 3 bases, the J end by 1 base, with 13 bases between. Germline values: CDR1 MDHEN, CDR2 SYDVKM. The CDR3 nucleotides are TGTGCCAGCAGTTTTGGCCAGGGGTCATCCTACGAGCAGTACTTC. It specifies CASSFGQGSSYEQYF.

This chain joins TRBV11-2 and TRBJ2-7, with D tentatively TRBD1 or TRBD2 (5 bases each). This CDR3 spans 14 amino acids. The germline V gene has CDR1 SGHAT and CDR2 FQNNGV. V was shortened by 5 bases and J by 7 bases, with 18 bases between the two germline ends. CDR3: CASSPYVGEREQYF. In DNA, the CDR3 is TGTGCCAGCAGCCCATATGTGGGGGAGCGGGAGCAGTACTTC.

This clonotype was recorded a few times. The genes are TRBV7-2 and TRBJ2-3; 7 bases map to TRBD2. The CDR3 spans 15 residues. The V gene end was trimmed by 0 bases and the J gene end by 2 bases; junction bases not matched to a gene: 2. CDR1 is SGHTA and CDR2 is FQGNSA in the germline V gene. This CDR3 is CASSLAGGPTDTQYF. The CDR3, as DNA: TGTGCCAGCAGCTTAGCGGGAGGGCCCACAGATACGCAGTATTTT.

The chain employs TRBV12-3 or TRBV12-4 and TRBJ1-5; D uncertain. The CDR3 has 15 amino acids. Trimming removed 7 bases from V and 0 bases from J, with 13 bases in between. The DNA for the CDR3 is TGTGCCAGCACCCTGAGAGGAAATAGCAATCAGCCCCAGCATTTT. This codes for CASTLRGNSNQPQHF.

This clonotype counts as medium-sized. V gene TRBV20-1 combines with J gene TRBJ1-5, with TRBD1 matching 7 bases. The CDR3 is made up of 14 amino acids. In germline, CDR1 is DFQATT, CDR2 SNEGSKA (reference sequence). Germline trimming cut 3 bases from V and 7 bases from J; bases unmatched to any gene: 9. The CDR3, as DNA: TGCAGTGCTAGTGGAGGGGGCGTCCAACAGCCCCAGCATTTT. Protein product: CSASGGGVQQPQHF.

The V gene is TRBV4-1, the J gene TRBJ1-3; D is uncertain. The CDR3 loop spans 17 amino acids. The germline V gene encodes CDR1 MGHRA and CDR2 YSYEKL. The V gene lost 0 bases and the J gene lost 0 bases, with 12 bases spanning the gap. The CDR3 loop reads CASSQDQARYSGNTIYF. The CDR3 DNA reads as TGCGCCAGCAGCCAAGATCAGGCCAGATACTCTGGAAACACCATATATTTT.

There are a few counts of this clonotype. The DNA of the CDR3 is TGTGCCACCAGTGCCCTTGGAACTGGCGGCACAGATACGCAGTATTTT. Translating gives CATSALGTGGTDTQYF. The chain employs TRBV24-1 and TRBJ2-3; D uncertain. Germline V gene lookup returns CDR1 KGHDR and CDR2 SFDVKD. CDR3 length equals 16 residues. The V gene lost 5 bases and the J gene lost 1 base, with 15 bases spanning the gap.

This clonotype occurred a few times. This chain connects TRBV7-2 to TRBJ2-1; D not resolved. The CDR3 sequence is 15 residues long. Germline V CDR1 and CDR2: SGHTA, FQGNSA. Trimming took 1 base from V and 2 from J, leaving 9 bases between them. The CDR3 DNA reads as TGTGCCAGCAGCTTAGGATACAGCCCCTACAATGAGCAGTTCTTC. It translates to CASSLGYSPYNEQFF. The full variable domain, rest sourced from reference TRBV7-2 and TRBJ2-1, is GAGVSQSPSNKVTEKGKDVELRCDPISGHTALYWYRQSLGQGLEFLIYFQGNSAPDKSGLPSDRFSAERTGGSVSTLTIQRTQQEDSAVYLCASSLGYSPYNEQFFGPGTRLTVL.

The chain recombines TRBV21-1 with TRBJ2-7; TRBD1 is the table's D call, not checked against the DNA. TRBV21-1 is shown as a pseudogene. CDR3 length: 19 amino acids. CDR3 DNA sequence: TGTGCCAGCAGCAAGTTCCTTTCCCGGGACAGGGGGCGTACCCACGAGCAGTACTTC. This sequence encodes CASSKFLSRDRGRTHEQYF.

This clonotype was seen a handful of times. CDR3 nucleotide sequence: TGTGCCAGCAGCTTAGTTGGTGGGGACAGGGGGCCGCGGAACTATGGCTACACCTTC. Its translation: CASSLVGGDRGPRNYGYTF. The chain recombines TRBV7-9 with TRBJ1-2; 12 bases fit TRBD1. V shed 1 base and J 2 bases; nucleotides not matched to a gene: 11. In germline, CDR1 is SEHNR, CDR2 FQNEAQ (reference sequence). The CDR3 runs to 19 residues.

A single count supports this clonotype. V and J are TRBV11-3 and TRBJ2-7, with 8 bases matching TRBD2. The germline gives CDR1 SGHNT, CDR2 YENEEA. The trim removed 5 bases at V and 7 bases at J, leaving 1 base unmatched. CDR3 length: 11 amino acids. The CDR3 DNA reads as TGTGCCAGCAGCCGGGGGGGGGAGCAGTACTTC. Translated: CASSRGGEQYF.

The chain has TRBV4-3 and TRBJ2-7; TRBD2 matches at 8 bases. Germline V lookup: CDR1 LGHNA, CDR2 YSLEER. The ends lost 0 bases at V and 2 bases at J; junction bases unmatched: 0. The CDR3 runs to 14 residues. CDR3 amino acids: CASSQDGRAYEQYF. CDR3 DNA sequence: TGCGCCAGCAGCCAAGACGGGAGGGCCTACGAGCAGTACTTC.

The chain has TRBV7-9 and TRBJ2-1; D is perhaps TRBD2 (6 bases). The germline V and J ends were trimmed by 1 base and 9 bases, with 16 bases remaining between them. The CDR3 consists of 15 residues. CDR1 and CDR2 (germline): SEHNR, FQNEAQ (reference sequence). The CDR3 sequence: CASSLEVAAWGEQFF. The CDR3 region has the DNA TGTGCCAGCAGCTTAGAGGTAGCGGCCTGGGGTGAGCAGTTCTTC.

This chain connects TRBV2 to TRBJ2-2, with TRBD1 matching over 7 bases. CDR1 is SNHLY, CDR2 FYNNEI, per germline. The length of the CDR3 is 13 residues. V was clipped by 7 bases and J by 3 bases; unmatched bases: 2. CDR3 DNA: TGTGCCAGCATAGGGACAGACACCGGGGAGCTGTTTTTT. Translating it yields CASIGTDTGELFF.

The chain is built from TRBV7-2 and TRBJ1-4; TRBD1 matches 11 bases. Trimming cost V 5 bases and J 7 bases; bases outside gene matches: 9. Germline V gene lookup returns CDR1 SGHTA and CDR2 FQGNSA. The CDR3 runs 16 residues. CDR3 coding DNA: TGTGCCAGCAGCCCCCTCCGGGACAGGGGGTTTGAAAAACTGTTTTTT. This sequence encodes CASSPLRDRGFEKLFF.

The chain is built from TRBV28 and TRBJ1-1; D is possibly TRBD1 (6 bases). V lost 3 bases to trimming and J lost 4 bases, with 15 bases between them. Germline V lookup: CDR1 MDHEN, CDR2 SYDVKM. The CDR3 totals 15 residues. CDR3 residues: CASSFRDTFRTEAFF. The CDR3, as DNA: TGTGCCAGCAGTTTCCGGGACACTTTTCGCACTGAAGCTTTCTTT.

V gene TRBV7-3 combines with J gene TRBJ2-3; 10 nucleotides align to TRBD2. Germline V gives CDR1 SGHTA, CDR2 FQGTGA. CDR3 length equals 15 residues. After removal of 6 bases from V and 1 base from J, the junction contained 4 bases not matched to a gene. The CDR3: CASRTGTSGTDTQYF. CDR3 sequence (DNA): TGTGCCAGCAGAACCGGGACTAGCGGCACAGATACGCAGTATTTT.